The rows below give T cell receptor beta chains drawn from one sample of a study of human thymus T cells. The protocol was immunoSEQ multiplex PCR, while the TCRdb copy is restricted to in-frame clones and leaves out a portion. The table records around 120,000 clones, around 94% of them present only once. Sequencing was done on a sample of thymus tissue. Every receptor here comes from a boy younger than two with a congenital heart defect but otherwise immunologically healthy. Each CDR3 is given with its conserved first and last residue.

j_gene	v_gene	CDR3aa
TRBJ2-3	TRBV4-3	CASSPGGEDTQYF
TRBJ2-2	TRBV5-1	CASSPGQGGTGELFF
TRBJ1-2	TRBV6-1	CALSPRCRAYGYTF
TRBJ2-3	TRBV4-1	CASSQDLGQRTDTQYF
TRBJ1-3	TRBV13	CASSLKGLSGNTIYF
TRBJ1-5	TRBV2	CASSVPEDRVYNQPQHF
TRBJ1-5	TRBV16	CASSQSRDRAIQPQHF
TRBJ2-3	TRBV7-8	CASSKAGGGHTDTQYF
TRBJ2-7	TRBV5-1	CASSLPTGADYEQYF
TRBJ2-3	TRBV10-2	CASSEGEPDTQYF
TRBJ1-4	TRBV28	CASSLPGQGKEKLFF
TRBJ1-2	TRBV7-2	CASSSYRGWGYGYTF
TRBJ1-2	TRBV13	CASSLESGTGKTPNGYTF
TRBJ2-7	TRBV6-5	CASSYSAPDRQYF
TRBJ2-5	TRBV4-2	CASSQDRASGAETQYF
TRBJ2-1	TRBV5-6	CASSPEPEHNNEQFF
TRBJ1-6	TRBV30	CAWSPRQGGVSPLHF
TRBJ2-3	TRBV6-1	CASSEATSWISTDTQYF
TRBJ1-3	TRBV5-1	CASSRTGTGNTIYF